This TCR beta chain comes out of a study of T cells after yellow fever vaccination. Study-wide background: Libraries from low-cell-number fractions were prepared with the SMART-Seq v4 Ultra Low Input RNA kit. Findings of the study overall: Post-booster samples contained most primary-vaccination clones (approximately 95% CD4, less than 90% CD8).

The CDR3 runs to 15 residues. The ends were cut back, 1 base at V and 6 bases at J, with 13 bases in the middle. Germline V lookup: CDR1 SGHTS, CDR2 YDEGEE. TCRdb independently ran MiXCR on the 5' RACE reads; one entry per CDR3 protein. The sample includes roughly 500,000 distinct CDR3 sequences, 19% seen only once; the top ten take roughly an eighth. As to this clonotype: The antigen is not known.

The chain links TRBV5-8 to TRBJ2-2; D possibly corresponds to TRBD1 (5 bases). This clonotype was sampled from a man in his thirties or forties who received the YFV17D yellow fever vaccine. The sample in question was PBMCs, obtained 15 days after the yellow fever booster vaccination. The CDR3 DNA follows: TGTGCCAGCAGCTTGCGACAGTCGAGCCCCGGGGAGCTGTTTTTT. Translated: CASSLRQSSPGELFF.